This T cell receptor (beta chain) was found in a study of blood T cell repertoires in COVID-19. About the study: PBMCs, B-cell-depleted T cells, or T cells were the source of the cDNA or gDNA that made up the material.

The method was immunoSEQ multiplex PCR; TCRdb's version includes in-frame clones alone and lacks a portion of them. The sample shows around 180,000 clones, about nine tenths of them seen only once. In germline, CDR1 is SGDLS, CDR2 YYNGEE. This CDR3 region has 15 residues. V lost 0 bases and J lost 0, with 10 bases in between. Source material: peripheral blood. This sequence was found in a man aged 70 or older with active or convalescent COVID-19. The chain uses TRBV9 and TRBJ2-7; D may be TRBD2 (6 bases). The CDR3 is CASSVGIADSYEQYF. Written as DNA, the CDR3 is TGTGCCAGCAGCGTAGGGATAGCGGACTCCTACGAGCAGTACTTC.